This T cell receptor beta chain was observed in a study of Graves' ophthalmopathy and Graves' hyperthyroidism (dated 2018 in TCRdb). Broadly, across the study: Peripheral blood was collected at initial diagnosis, prior to any treatment. The study used TCR beta repertoire signatures to distinguish Graves' ophthalmopathy from Graves' hyperthyroidism and to predict progression to ophthalmopathy. In total, 135 blood samples were TCR-sequenced: 40 to 45 ophthalmopathy, over 70 hyperthyroidism and roughly 17 hyperthyroidism-to-ophthalmopathy patients. To explore V-J signatures that distinguish ophthalmopathy from hyperthyroidism, a discovery set of 100 patients was enrolled, made up of roughly 41 with ophthalmopathy and under 65 with stable hyperthyroidism. An independent validation cohort comprised some 19 hyperthyroidism patients and roughly 15 patients who later progressed from hyperthyroidism to ophthalmopathy. In five or six hyperthyroidism patients, the T-cell repertoires found in thyroid tissue were compared with those found in blood. Following sampling, methimazole starting at 30 mg daily was administered to hyperthyroidism patients, and high-dose intravenous methylprednisolone was administered to ophthalmopathy patients.

For repertoire sequencing, TCR beta CDR3 regions were amplified from RNA transcripts. The first round was an RT-PCR using HTBI primers with the Qiagen OneStep RT-PCR kit, and this first round was followed by a second-round multiplex PCR, then size selection and purification. Libraries were sequenced on an Illumina HiSeq2000 using paired-end 100 bp reads. The published analysis was carried out like this. Reads were processed with SOAPnuke, discarding reads with adapters, uncalled bases, mean Phred below 15, or no exact constant-primer or identifier match. COPE v1.2.5 was used to merge high-quality paired reads. Each unique nucleotide sequence was treated as a clonotype, and MiTCR v1.1 was used to align the clonotypes to the IMGT TRB V, D and J references. Analysis was restricted to V-J combinations with a frequency above 0.0001, which covered about 99% of repertoires. For each V-J combination, a TCR clonal expansion and chaos score was defined as the ratio of F50 clonal expansion to chaos observed in the TCRdist matrix. Welch's t-statistics and random forest were used to narrow the features down to over ten V-J combinations, which were then fed into a naive Bayes classifier. The Morisita-Horn index was used to measure how similar the thyroid and blood repertoires were. The public reads were quality trimmed at Q25 with fastp and then assembled into clones with MiXCR by TCRdb, keeping productive beta chains. When rows share a CDR3 protein, they turn into one entry using the most common DNA and genes. The V and J calls and clone size come from TCRdb's table, not from the authors' own analysis. In this sample the table shows about 50,000 distinct CDR3 sequences, roughly 47% of which occur a single time. The top ten clones comprise about 4.9% of the sample.

A distance of 15 bases separates the germline ends of V and J, which lose 4 bases and 5 bases respectively. Reading from cysteine to phenylalanine, the CDR3 counts 14 amino acids. Solely the CDR3 DNA is kept, with 42 bases framed from the first base. Based on the germline V gene (reference sequence), the CDR1 and CDR2 sequences are SGHNT and YYREEE. Patients with ophthalmopathy had moderately to severely active disease, with a Clinical Activity Score of 3 or more, a NOSPECS grade of 4 or more, and a disease duration of less than 3 months. Patients with other autoimmune diseases, uncontrolled infections, pregnancy or lactation were excluded. Clinical symptoms, serum thyroxine, TRAb, thyroid ultrasound and orbital computed tomography formed the basis of the diagnosis. PBMCs were isolated from approximately 10 ml of fresh peripheral blood by Ficoll-Paque density gradient centrifugation. Total RNA was extracted with Trizol reagent and quality-checked on an Agilent 2100 Bioanalyzer.

General conclusions and limits of the study: No statistical method was used to predetermine the sample size, and group allocation was not hidden from the investigators. Most of the expanded thyroid clonotypes with a frequency above 0.001 were also detected in blood, and it was suggested that the thyroid immune response may be reflected by blood repertoires. In validation, the model predicted ophthalmopathy progression with about 70% sensitivity and approximately 78% specificity; eleven to twelve predicted patients were CT-confirmed with GO in a median of roughly 6.8 months. Ophthalmopathy was separated from stable hyperthyroidism by the 13-signature model with roughly 87% sensitivity and less than 82% specificity in cross-validation and with 80%/75% in the test set.

Note on this clonotype: This receptor's antigen is unknown. Just one base apart from a much larger clone, this may be a read error.

The material sequenced was peripheral blood. The source of this sequence is an adult woman with Graves' ophthalmopathy. The sequence joins TRBV5-4 to TRBJ1-2; the D gene identity is not certain. The DNA sequence reads TGTGCCAGCAGCCCCTTCGGGAGAGCTTATGGCTACACCTTC. This is translated as CASSPFGRAYGYTF.